Below, 3 T cell receptor beta chains from the same sample are listed, as sequenced in a study of blood T cell repertoires in COVID-19. The protocol was immunoSEQ multiplex PCR, while the TCRdb copy is restricted to in-frame clones and leaves out a portion. The sample gives 75,000 to 95,000 clones, around 80% of which show up once; about 11% is in the top ten. The sample was peripheral blood. The receptor set was obtained from a woman between 40 and 55 years old with active or convalescent COVID-19.

The genes are TRBV4-2 and TRBJ2-3, with a possible D match to TRBD1 (6 bases). CDR1 is LGHNA, CDR2 YNFKEQ, per germline. Deletions cut 1 base from V and 4 bases from J, with 12 bases between. The CDR3 is 15 residues long. The CDR3 region is CASSQGGGGPDTQYF. DNA of the CDR3: TGTGCCAGCAGCCAAGGGGGTGGGGGCCCAGATACGCAGTATTTT.

The V call is TRBV5-1, the J call TRBJ2-5; TRBD2 matches 8 bases. CDR3 length equals 14 residues. Germline CDR1 reads SGHRS; CDR2 reads YFSETQ. The trim removed 5 bases at V and 2 bases at J, leaving 5 bases unmatched. The CDR3 sequence: CASRGASGQETQYF. CDR3 nucleotide sequence: TGCGCCAGCAGAGGGGCTAGCGGGCAAGAGACCCAGTACTTC. Together with reference TRBV5-1 and TRBJ2-5, the CDR3 gives the full variable domain: KAGVTQTPRYLIKTRGQQVTLSCSPISGHRSVSWYQQTPGQGLQFLFEYFSETQRNKGNFPGRFSGRQFSNSRSEMNVSTLELGDSALYLCASRGASGQETQYFGPGTRLLVL.

V is TRBV5-4 and J is TRBJ2-5, with 7 bases that match TRBD1. The ends lost 5 bases at V and 2 bases at J; junction bases unmatched: 9. CDR1 SGHNT and CDR2 YYREEE come from the germline V gene (reference sequence). The CDR3 is made up of 15 amino acids. The CDR3 DNA sequence: TGTGCCAGCAGTTCAGGACAGGTCTCTCAAGAGACCCAGTACTTC. Its protein product is CASSSGQVSQETQYF.